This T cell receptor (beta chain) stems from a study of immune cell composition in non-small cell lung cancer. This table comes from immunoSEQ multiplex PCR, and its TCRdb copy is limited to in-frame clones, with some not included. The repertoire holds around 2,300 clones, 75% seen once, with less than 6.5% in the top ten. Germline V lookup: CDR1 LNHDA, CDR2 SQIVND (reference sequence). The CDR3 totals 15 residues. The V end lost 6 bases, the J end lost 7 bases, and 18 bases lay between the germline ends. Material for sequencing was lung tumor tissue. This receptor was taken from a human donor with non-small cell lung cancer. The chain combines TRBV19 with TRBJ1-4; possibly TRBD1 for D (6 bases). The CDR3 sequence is CASSLQPGQGEKLFF. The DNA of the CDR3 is TGTGCCAGTAGCCTTCAACCGGGACAAGGTGAAAAACTGTTTTTT.